The T cell receptor beta chain under discussion was sequenced for a study of a mutant IDH1 vaccine in newly diagnosed glioma. On the study more broadly: The earlier regimen, radiotherapy, temozolomide, or both, was most often both.

In this sample, this clone turned up once. Its antigen is not known. Assay: immunoSEQ multiplex PCR; the TCRdb copy retains only in-frame clones and omits some. Here the sample spans about 56,000 clones, roughly 87% being singletons. Time point here: week 47, end of study. The study gave 300 ug of mutant IDH1 20-mer peptide per vaccine dose, with topical imiquimod. This CDR3 has 15 amino acids. From germline, CDR1 is MNHEY and CDR2 SVGAGI. V shed 6 bases, J shed 4 bases, and the junction held 8 bases outside the gene matches. The source was PBMCs, collected from a glioma patient whose treatment included an IDH1 peptide vaccine. V gene TRBV6-5 combines with J gene TRBJ1-3; TRBD1 aligns across 8 bases. The clonotype comes from a woman in her forties or fifties with glioma. CDR3 DNA: TGTGCCAGCAGCTCAGGGGGCGCGGGAGGAAACACCATATATTTT. Translated: CASSSGGAGGNTIYF.